This TCR beta chain originates from a study of T cells expressing NK-cell markers. From the 5' RACE reads, TCRdb lists one entry per CDR3 protein and no DNA. This sample's clone table lists roughly 430,000 distinct CDR3 sequences. Sequenced: blood T cells: a sorted CD56 or NKG2C T cell subset, CD4+ or CD8+ T cells, or bulk PBMC T cells (not recorded which). The clonotype comes from a woman between 18 and 75 years old in good health.

CDR3 sequence reads: CASSSTTGGSSAFF. The rearrangement uses TRBV6-5 and TRBJ1-1; lacking DNA, the TRBD1 call made by TCRdb goes unchecked. The germline V gene has CDR1 MNHEY and CDR2 SVGAGI. The CDR3 sequence is 14 residues long.